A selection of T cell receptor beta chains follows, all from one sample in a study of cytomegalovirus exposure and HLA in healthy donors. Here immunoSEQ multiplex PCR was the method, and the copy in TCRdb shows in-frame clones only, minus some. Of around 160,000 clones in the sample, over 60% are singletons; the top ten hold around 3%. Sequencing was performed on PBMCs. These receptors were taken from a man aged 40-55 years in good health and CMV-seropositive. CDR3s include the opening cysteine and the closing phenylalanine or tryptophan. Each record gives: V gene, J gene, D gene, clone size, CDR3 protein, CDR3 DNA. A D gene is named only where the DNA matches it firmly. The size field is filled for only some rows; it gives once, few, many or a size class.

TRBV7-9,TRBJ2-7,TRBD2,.,CASSTTSGTSGSYEQYF,TGTGCCAGCAGCACAACCTCCGGGACTAGTGGCTCCTACGAGCAGTACTTC
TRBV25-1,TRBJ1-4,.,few,CASSEGAAGEKLFF,TGTGCCAGCAGCGAAGGGGCGGCGGGGGAAAAACTGTTTTTT
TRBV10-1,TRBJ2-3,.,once,CASSEDPGVSTDTQYF,TGCGCCAGCAGTGAGGATCCGGGAGTCAGCACAGATACGCAGTATTTT
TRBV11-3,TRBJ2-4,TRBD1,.,CASSRQGAGNIQYF,TGTGCCAGCAGCCGACAGGGTGCCGGGAACATTCAGTACTTC
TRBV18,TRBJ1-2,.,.,CASSPQGRYGYTF,TGTGCCAGCTCACCACAGGGGCGCTATGGCTACACCTTC
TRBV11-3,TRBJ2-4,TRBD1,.,CASSSAQDRASAAKNIQYF,TGTGCCAGCAGCTCAGCGCAGGACAGGGCCTCTGCGGCCAAAAACATTCAGTACTTC
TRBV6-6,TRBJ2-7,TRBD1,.,CAIGDRATYEQYF,TGTGCCATTGGAGACAGGGCAACCTACGAGCAGTACTTC
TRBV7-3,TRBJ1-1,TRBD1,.,CASSLLHRGTEAFF,TGTGCCAGCAGCTTACTTCACAGGGGAACTGAAGCTTTCTTT
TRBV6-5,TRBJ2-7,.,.,CASSYYGRQFEQYF,TGTGCCAGCAGTTACTATGGGAGGCAGTTCGAGCAGTACTTC
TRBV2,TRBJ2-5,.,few,CASIRGGETQYF,TGTGCCAGCATCAGGGGCGGAGAGACCCAGTACTTC
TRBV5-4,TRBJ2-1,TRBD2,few,CASRLELAGNNNEQFF,TGTGCCAGCAGGCTCGAACTAGCGGGAAATAACAATGAGCAGTTCTTC
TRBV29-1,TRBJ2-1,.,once,CSVSDGSSGNEQFF,TGCAGCGTTTCGGACGGGAGTTCGGGAAATGAGCAGTTCTTC
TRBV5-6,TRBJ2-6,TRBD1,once,CASSTGDRVSRTNVLTF,TGTGCCAGCAGCACGGGGGACAGGGTGAGTCGAACCAACGTCCTGACTTTC
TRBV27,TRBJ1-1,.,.,CASSARWTGDTEAFF,TGTGCCAGCAGCGCCAGGTGGACTGGGGACACTGAAGCTTTCTTT
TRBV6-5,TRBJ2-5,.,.,CASSYSQGTGETQYF,TGTGCCAGCAGTTACTCCCAGGGGACGGGAGAGACCCAGTACTTC
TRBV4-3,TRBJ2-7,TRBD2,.,CASSQQSSTSGSYEQYF,TGCGCCAGCAGCCAACAATCATCGACTAGCGGCTCCTACGAGCAGTACTTC
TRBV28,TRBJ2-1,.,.,CASSLGAEERQFF,TGTGCCAGCAGTTTAGGTGCGGAGGAGCGGCAGTTCTTC
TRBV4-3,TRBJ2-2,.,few,CATSLWSLTGELFF,TGCGCCACCTCCCTCTGGAGCCTCACCGGGGAGCTGTTTTTT
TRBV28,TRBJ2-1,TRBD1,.,CASSSQILDRVHNEQFF,TGTGCCAGCAGTTCCCAGATCCTCGACAGGGTTCACAATGAGCAGTTCTTC
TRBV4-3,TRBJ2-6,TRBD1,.,CASSQDRAGGYFGANVLTF,TGCGCCAGCAGCCAAGATCGTGCAGGGGGCTATTTTGGGGCCAACGTCCTGACTTTC
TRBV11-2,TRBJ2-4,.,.,CASSLAGVQNIQYF,TGTGCCAGCAGCTTAGCGGGAGTCCAAAACATTCAGTACTTC
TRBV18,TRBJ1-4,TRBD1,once,CASSLGTGDGEKLFF,TGTGCCAGCTCATTGGGGACAGGGGATGGTGAAAAACTGTTTTTT
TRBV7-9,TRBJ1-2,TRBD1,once,CASSLQGANGYTF,TGTGCCAGCAGCTTGCAGGGGGCAAATGGCTACACCTTC
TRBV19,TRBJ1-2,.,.,CASIEQGGGYTF,TGTGCCAGTATTGAACAGGGCGGTGGCTACACCTTC
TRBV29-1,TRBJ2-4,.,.,CSVGQAGKNIQYF,TGCAGCGTTGGACAGGCGGGCAAAAACATTCAGTACTTC
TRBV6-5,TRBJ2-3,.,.,CASTGVGPDTQYF,TGTGCCAGCACGGGAGTAGGCCCAGATACGCAGTATTTT
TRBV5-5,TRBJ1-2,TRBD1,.,CASSFQQGAGGYTF,TGTGCCAGCAGCTTTCAACAGGGGGCAGGAGGCTACACCTTC
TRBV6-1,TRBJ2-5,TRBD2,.,CASSEWAGETQETQYF,TGTGCCAGCAGTGAATGGGCGGGAGAGACCCAAGAGACCCAGTACTTC
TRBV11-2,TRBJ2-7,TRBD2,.,CASSDPGLAGGPREQYF,TGTGCCAGCAGCGATCCGGGACTAGCGGGAGGGCCTAGGGAGCAGTACTTC
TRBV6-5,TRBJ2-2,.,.,CASRPGIVGELFF,TGTGCCAGCAGACCAGGGATAGTCGGGGAGCTGTTTTTT
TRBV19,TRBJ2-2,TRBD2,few,CASSTGRGATGELFF,TGTGCCAGTAGTACCGGGAGGGGGGCCACCGGGGAGCTGTTTTTT